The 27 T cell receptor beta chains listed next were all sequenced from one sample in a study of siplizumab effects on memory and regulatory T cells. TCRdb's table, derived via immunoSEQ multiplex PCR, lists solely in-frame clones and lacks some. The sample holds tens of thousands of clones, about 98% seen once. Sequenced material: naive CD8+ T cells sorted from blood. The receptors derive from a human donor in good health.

CDR3 residues: CAWSYDHEQYF. In DNA form, the CDR3 reads TGTGCCTGGAGTTACGACCACGAGCAGTACTTC. The chain recombines TRBV30 with TRBJ2-7; D is undetermined. Germline loops: CDR1 GTSNPN, CDR2 SVGIG (reference sequence). V was shortened by 2 bases and J by 5 bases, with 7 bases between the two germline ends. The length of the CDR3 is 11 residues.

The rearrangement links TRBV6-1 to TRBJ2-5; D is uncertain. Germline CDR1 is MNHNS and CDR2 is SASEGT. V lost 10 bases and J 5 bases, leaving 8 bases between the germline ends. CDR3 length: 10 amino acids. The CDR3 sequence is CATLTETQYF. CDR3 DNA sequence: TGTGCCACATTAACCGAGACCCAGTACTTC.

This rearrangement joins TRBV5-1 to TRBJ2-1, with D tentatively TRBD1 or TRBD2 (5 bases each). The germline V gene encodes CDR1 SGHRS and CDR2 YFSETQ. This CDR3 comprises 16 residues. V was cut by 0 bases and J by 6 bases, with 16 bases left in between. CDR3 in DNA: TGCGCCAGCAGCTTGGCGAGTGGGGGTGTTCGCAATGAGCAGTTCTTC. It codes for CASSLASGGVRNEQFF.

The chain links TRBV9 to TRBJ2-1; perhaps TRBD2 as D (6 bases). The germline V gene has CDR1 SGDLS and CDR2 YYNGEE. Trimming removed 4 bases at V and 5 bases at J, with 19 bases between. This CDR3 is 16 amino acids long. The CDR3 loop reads CASSPSGGMIDNEQFF. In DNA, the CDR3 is TGTGCCAGCAGCCCCTCAGGCGGGATGATCGACAATGAGCAGTTCTTC. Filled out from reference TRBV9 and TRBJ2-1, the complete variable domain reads DSGVTQTPKHLITATGQRVTLRCSPRSGDLSVYWYQQSLDQGLQFLIQYYNGEERAKGNILERFSAQQFPDLHSELNLSSLELGDSALYFCASSPSGGMIDNEQFFGPGTRLTVL.

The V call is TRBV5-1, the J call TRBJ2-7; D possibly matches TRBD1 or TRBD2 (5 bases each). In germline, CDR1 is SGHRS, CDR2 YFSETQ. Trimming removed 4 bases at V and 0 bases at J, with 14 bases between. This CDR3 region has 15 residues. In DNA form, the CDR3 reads TGCGCCAGCAGCCCGACCCGGGACCTCTCCTACGAGCAGTACTTC. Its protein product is CASSPTRDLSYEQYF.

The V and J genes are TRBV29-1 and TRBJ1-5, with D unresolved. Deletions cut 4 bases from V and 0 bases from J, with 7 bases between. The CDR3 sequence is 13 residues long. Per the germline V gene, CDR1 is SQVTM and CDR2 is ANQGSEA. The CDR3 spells CSVVGDSNQPQHF. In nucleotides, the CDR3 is TGCAGCGTTGTAGGCGATAGCAATCAGCCCCAGCATTTT. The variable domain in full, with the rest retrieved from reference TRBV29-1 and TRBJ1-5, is SAVISQKPSRDICQRGTSLTIQCQVDSQVTMMFWYRQQPGQSLTLIATANQGSEATYESGFVIDKFPISRPNLTFSTLTVSNMSPEDSSIYLCSVVGDSNQPQHFGDGTRLSIL.

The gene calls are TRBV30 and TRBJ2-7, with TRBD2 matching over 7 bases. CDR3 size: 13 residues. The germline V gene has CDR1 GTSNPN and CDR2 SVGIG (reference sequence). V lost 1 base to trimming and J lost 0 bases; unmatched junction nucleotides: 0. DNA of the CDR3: TGTGCCTGGAGTGGGACTAGCTCCTACGAGCAGTACTTC. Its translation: CAWSGTSSYEQYF. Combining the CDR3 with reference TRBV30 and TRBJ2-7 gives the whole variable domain SQTIHQWPATLVQPVGSPLSLECTVEGTSNPNLYWYRQAAGRGLQLLFYSVGIGQISSEVPQNLSASRPQDRQFILSSKKLLLSDSGFYLCAWSGTSSYEQYFGPGTRLTVT.

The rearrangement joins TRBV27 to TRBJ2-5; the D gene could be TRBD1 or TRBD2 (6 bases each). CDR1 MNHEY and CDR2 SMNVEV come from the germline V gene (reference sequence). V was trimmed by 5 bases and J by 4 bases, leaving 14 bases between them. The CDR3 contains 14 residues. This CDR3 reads CASSRLRDIETQYF. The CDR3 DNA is TGTGCCAGCAGTCGACTGCGGGACATAGAGACCCAGTACTTC.

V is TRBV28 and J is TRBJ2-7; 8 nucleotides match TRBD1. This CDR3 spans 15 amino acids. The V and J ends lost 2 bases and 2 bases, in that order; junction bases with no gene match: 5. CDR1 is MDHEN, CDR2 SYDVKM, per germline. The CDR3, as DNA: TGTGCCAGCAGTTTACAGGGGGCTTTGCCCTACGAGCAGTACTTC. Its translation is CASSLQGALPYEQYF. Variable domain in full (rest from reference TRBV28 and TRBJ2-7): DVKVTQSSRYLVKRTGEKVFLECVQDMDHENMFWYRQDPGLGLRLIYFSYDVKMKEKGDIPEGYSVSREKKERFSLILESASTNQTSMYLCASSLQGALPYEQYFGPGTRLTVT.

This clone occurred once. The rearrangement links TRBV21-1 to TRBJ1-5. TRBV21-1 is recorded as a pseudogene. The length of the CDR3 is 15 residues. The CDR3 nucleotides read TGTGCCAGCAGTGGACTCGGTTATAGCAATCAGCCCCAGCATTTT. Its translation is CASSGLGYSNQPQHF.

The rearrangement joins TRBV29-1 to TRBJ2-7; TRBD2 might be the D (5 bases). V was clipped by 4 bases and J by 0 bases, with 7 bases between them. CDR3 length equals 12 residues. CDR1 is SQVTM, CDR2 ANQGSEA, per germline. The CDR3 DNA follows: TGCAGCGTTGCTAGCCTCTCCTACGAGCAGTACTTC. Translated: CSVASLSYEQYF.

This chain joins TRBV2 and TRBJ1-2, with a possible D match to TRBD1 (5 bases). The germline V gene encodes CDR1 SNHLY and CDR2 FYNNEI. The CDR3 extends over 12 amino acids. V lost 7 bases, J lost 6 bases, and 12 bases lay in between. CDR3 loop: CASTLRGNGYTF. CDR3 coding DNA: TGTGCCAGCACCCTACGGGGGAATGGCTACACCTTC. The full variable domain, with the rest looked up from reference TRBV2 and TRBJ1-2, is EPEVTQTPSHQVTQMGQEVILRCVPISNHLYFYWYRQILGQKVEFLVSFYNNEISEKSEIFDDQFSVERPDGSNFTLKIRSTKLEDSAMYFCASTLRGNGYTFGSGTRLTVV.

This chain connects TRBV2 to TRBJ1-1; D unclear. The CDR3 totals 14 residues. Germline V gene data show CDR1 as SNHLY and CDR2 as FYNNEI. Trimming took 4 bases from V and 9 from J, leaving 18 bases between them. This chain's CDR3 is CASSVGPRNMKAFF. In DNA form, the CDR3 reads TGTGCCAGCAGTGTCGGGCCACGGAACATGAAAGCTTTCTTT.

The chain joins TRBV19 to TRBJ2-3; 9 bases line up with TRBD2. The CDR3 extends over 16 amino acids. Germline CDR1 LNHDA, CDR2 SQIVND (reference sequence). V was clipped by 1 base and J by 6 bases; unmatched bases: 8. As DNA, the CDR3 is TGTGCCAGTAGTATAGTTGGGGGACTAGCAACTGATACGCAGTATTTT. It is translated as CASSIVGGLATDTQYF.

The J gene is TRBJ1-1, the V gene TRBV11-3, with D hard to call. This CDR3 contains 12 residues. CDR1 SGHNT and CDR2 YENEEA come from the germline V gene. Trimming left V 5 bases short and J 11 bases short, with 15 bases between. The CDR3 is CASSLNDGRAFF. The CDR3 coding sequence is TGTGCCAGCAGCCTCAACGACGGCAGGGCTTTCTTT. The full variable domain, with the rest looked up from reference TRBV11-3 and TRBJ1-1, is EAGVVQSPRYKIIEKKQPVAFWCNPISGHNTLYWYLQNLGQGPELLIRYENEEAVDDSQLPKDRFSAERLKGVDSTLKIQPAELGDSAVYLCASSLNDGRAFFGQGTRLTVV.

The CDR3 here is CASSIWGEGRTEAFF. In DNA, the CDR3 is TGTGCCAGTAGTATTTGGGGAGAGGGTCGCACTGAAGCTTTCTTT. The V call is TRBV19, the J call TRBJ1-1; D unclear. This CDR3 region has 15 residues. V was trimmed by 3 bases and J by 4 bases, leaving 15 bases between them. Looked up from germline, CDR1 is LNHDA and CDR2 is SQIVND (reference sequence).

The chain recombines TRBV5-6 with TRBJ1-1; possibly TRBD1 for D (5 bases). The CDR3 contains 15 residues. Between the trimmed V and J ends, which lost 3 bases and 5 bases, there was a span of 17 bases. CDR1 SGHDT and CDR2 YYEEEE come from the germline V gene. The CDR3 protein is CASSSLGGWGTEAFF. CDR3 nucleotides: TGTGCCAGCAGCTCCCTGGGAGGCTGGGGGACTGAAGCTTTCTTT. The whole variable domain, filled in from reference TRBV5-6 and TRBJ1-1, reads DAGVTQSPTHLIKTRGQQVTLRCSPKSGHDTVSWYQQALGQGPQFIFQYYEEEERQRGNFPDRFSGHQFPNYSSELNVNALLLGDSALYLCASSSLGGWGTEAFFGQGTRLTVV.

The CDR3 DNA follows: TGTGCCAGCAGCTCCGGGACCGATATCGACCAGTACTTC. It yields the protein CASSSGTDIDQYF. This chain links TRBV7-9 with TRBJ2-5; D might be TRBD1 or TRBD2, each matching 5 bases. V was clipped by 4 bases and J by 10 bases, with 16 bases between them. The CDR3 covers 13 residues. Germline lookup yields CDR1 SEHNR and CDR2 FQNEAQ (reference sequence).

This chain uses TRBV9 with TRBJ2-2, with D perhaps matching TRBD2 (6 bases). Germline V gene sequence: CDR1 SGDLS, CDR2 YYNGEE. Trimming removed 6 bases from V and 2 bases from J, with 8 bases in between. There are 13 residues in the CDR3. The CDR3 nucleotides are TGTGCCAGCACGGCGGGAAACACCGGGGAGCTGTTTTTT. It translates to CASTAGNTGELFF.

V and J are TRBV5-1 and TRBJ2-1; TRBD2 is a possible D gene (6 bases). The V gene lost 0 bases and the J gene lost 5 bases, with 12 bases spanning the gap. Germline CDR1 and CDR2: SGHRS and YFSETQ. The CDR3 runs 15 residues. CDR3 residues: CASSLDPGTHNEQFF. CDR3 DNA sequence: TGCGCCAGCAGCTTGGATCCCGGGACTCACAATGAGCAGTTCTTC.

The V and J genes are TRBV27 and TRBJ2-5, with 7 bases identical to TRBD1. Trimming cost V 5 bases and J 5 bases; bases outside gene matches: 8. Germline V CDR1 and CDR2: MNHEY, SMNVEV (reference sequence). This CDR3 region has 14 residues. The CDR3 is CASSLTGVGETQYF. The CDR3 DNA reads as TGTGCCAGCAGTCTAACAGGGGTTGGGGAGACCCAGTACTTC.

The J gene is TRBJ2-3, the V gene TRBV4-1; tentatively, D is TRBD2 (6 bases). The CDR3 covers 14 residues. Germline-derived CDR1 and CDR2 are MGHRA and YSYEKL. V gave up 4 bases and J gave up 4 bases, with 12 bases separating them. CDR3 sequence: CASSPRDSADTQYF. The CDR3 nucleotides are TGCGCCAGCAGCCCTCGGGACTCGGCAGATACGCAGTATTTT.

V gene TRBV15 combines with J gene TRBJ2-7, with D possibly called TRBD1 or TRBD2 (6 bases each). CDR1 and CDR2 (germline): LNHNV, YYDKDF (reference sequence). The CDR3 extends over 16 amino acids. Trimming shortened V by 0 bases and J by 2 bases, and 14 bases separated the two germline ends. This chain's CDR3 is CATSREEGGNAYEQYF. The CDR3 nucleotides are TGTGCCACCAGCAGAGAGGAGGGGGGAAACGCCTACGAGCAGTACTTC.

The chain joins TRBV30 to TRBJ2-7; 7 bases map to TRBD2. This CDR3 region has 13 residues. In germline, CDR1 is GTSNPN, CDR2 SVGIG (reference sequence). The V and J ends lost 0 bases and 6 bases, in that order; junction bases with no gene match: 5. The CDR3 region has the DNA TGTGCCTGGAGTGTGACTAGCAATGGCGAGCAGTACTTC. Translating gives CAWSVTSNGEQYF.

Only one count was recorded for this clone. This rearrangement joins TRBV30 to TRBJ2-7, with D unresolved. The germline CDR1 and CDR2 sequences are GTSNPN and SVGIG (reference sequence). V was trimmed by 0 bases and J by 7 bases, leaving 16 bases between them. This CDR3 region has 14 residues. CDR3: CAWSVGSRSTEQYF. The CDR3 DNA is TGTGCCTGGAGTGTAGGAAGCAGGTCTACGGAGCAGTACTTC.

CDR3 sequence reads: CASTRLAGVGSSYNEQFF. The CDR3 nucleotides read TGTGCCAGCACCAGACTAGCGGGAGTTGGTAGCTCCTACAATGAGCAGTTCTTC. The rearrangement links TRBV2 to TRBJ2-1; the match to TRBD2 covers 12 bases. V gave up 7 bases and J gave up 0 bases; unmatched junction bases: 10. Germline CDR1 SNHLY, CDR2 FYNNEI. The CDR3 contains 18 residues.

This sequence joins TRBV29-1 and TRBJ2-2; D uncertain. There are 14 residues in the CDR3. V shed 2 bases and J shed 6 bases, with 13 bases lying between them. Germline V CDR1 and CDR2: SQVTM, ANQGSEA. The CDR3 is CSVEFPARAGELFF. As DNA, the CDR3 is TGCAGCGTTGAATTTCCGGCTAGAGCCGGGGAGCTGTTTTTT.